The clone carrying this TCR beta chain has ten or more counts. Its antigen is undetermined. The data stem from a study of human T cells and chemical hapten exposure. Study summary: It was small differences in pooled library volume that mainly caused per-sample TCR yields to vary.

Unique molecular identifiers were attached to individual cDNA molecules during library preparation. Authors' analysis steps: TCRs per sample had a median of approximately 88,000 and ranged from roughly 23,224 to 700,000. TCRdb called the 5' RACE reads again in MiXCR, with one record for every CDR3 protein. The authors' filters were not applied to this entry. The table records about 140,000 distinct CDR3 sequences, roughly 4% of them present only once. CDR3 size: 16 residues. Trimming stripped 3 bases from V and 7 bases from J, with 19 bases between. Germline CDR1 SGDLS, CDR2 YYNGEE. Someone pulled total RNA out of unfractionated whole blood. Study-wide results and caveats: DPC sensitization did not alter TCRs above 1 in 1000 frequency.

The source is a female donor in good health. J is TRBJ1-4 and V is TRBV9; maybe TRBD1 (5 bases). The CDR3 DNA reads as TGTGCCAGCAGCGCACCCGGGGAAGGGGCAGGTGAAAAACTGTTTTTT. Protein product: CASSAPGEGAGEKLFF.